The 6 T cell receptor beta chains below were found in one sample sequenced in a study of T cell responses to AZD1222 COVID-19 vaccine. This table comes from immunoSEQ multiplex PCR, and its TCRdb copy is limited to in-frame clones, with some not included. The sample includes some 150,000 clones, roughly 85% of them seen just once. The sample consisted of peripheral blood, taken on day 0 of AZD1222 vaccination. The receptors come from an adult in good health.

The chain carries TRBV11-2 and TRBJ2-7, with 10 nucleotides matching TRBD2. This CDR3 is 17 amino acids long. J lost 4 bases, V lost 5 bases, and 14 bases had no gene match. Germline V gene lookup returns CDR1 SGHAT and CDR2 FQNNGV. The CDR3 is CASSGPTSGEALYEQYF. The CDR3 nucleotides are TGTGCCAGCAGCGGGCCTACTAGCGGGGAGGCTCTGTACGAGCAGTACTTC. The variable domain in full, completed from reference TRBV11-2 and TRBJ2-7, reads EAGVAQSPRYKIIEKRQSVAFWCNPISGHATLYWYQQILGQGPKLLIQFQNNGVVDDSQLPKDRFSAERLKGVDSTLKIQPAKLEDSAVYLCASSGPTSGEALYEQYFGPGTRLTVT.

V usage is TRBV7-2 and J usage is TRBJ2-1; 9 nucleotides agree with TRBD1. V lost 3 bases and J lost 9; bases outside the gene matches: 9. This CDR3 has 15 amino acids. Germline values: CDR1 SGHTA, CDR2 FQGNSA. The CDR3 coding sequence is TGTGCCAGCAGCTTGGAGCCAACAGGGGGCGGTGAGCAGTTCTTC. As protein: CASSLEPTGGGEQFF.

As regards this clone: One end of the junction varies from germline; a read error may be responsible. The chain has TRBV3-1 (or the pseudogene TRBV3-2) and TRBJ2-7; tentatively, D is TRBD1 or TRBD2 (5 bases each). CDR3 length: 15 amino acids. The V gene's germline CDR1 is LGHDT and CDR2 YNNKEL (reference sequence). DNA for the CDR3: TGTGCCAGCACCCAAAATGCAGGGAGCTCCTACGAGCAGTACTTC. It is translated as CASTQNAGSSYEQYF.

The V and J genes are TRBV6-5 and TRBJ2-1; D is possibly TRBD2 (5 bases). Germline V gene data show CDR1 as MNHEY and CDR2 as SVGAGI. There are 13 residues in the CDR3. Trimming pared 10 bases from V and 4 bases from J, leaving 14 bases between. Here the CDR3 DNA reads TGTGCCACCTCGGTTACGGGGTACAATGAGCAGTTCTTC. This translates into CATSVTGYNEQFF.

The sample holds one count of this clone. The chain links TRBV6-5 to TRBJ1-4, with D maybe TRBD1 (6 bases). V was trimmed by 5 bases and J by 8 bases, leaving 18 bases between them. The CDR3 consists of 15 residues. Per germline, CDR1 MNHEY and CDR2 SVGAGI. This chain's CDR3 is CASSPNTGSREKLFF. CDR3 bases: TGTGCCAGCAGTCCAAACACAGGGAGTAGGGAAAAACTGTTTTTT.

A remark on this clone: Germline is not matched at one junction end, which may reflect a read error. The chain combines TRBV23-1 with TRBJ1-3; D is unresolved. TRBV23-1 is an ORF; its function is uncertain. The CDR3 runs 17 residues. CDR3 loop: CASNWRTDSASGSTIYF. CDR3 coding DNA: TGCGCCAGCAATTGGCGGACGGACTCAGCCTCTGGAAGCACCATATATTTT.